The rows below give T cell receptor beta chains drawn from one sample of a study of molecular identifiers for immune sequencing clone quantification. TCRdb called the PCR reads again in MiXCR, with one record for every CDR3 protein. In the table there are more than 550,000 distinct CDR3 sequences, about 25% of which are singletons. The specimen was naive CD8+ T cells from blood, with Jurkat cell RNA spiked in. The receptors here all came from a human donor in good health. Some libraries in this study had Jurkat cell RNA spiked in. The CDR3 runs from the conserved cysteine through the conserved F or W. D genes are given only for firm matches. Clone size appears in some rows only: once, few, many, or a class for an expanded clone.

.	TRBV4-1	few	TRBJ1-4	TGCGCCAGCAGCCAAGTTGGGGCCTTCAATGAAAAACTGTTTTTT	CASSQVGAFNEKLFF
.	TRBV11-2	.	TRBJ2-7	TGTGCCAGCAGCTACCAGGGGGGTTGGGGCCACGAGCAGTACTTC	CASSYQGGWGHEQYF
TRBD1	TRBV27	.	TRBJ2-7	TGTGCCAGCAGTTTATGGACAGGGGGCGACGAGCAGTACTTC	CASSLWTGGDEQYF
TRBD1	TRBV7-3	many	TRBJ1-5	TGTGCCAGCAGCTTAAATCAATTAAAGGACAGGGTTGGCAATCAGCCCCAGCATTTT	CASSLNQLKDRVGNQPQHF
.	TRBV25-1	many	TRBJ1-5	TGTGCCAGCAGTGATGGCACAGGTTATAGCAATCAGCCCCAGCATTTT	CASSDGTGYSNQPQHF
TRBD2	TRBV6-5	.	TRBJ2-7	TGTGCCAGCAGTTACTCCTCGGGACTAGCGGGAGTGGGATTTGACGAGCAGTACTTC	CASSYSSGLAGVGFDEQYF
TRBD1	TRBV6-5	few	TRBJ2-1	TGTGCCAGCAGCTTCGGGACAGGGGTTCCCAATGAGCAGTTCTTC	CASSFGTGVPNEQFF
.	TRBV27	.	TRBJ2-2	TGTGCCAGCAGTTTTGGGGCGGTCACCGGGGAGCTGTTTTTT	CASSFGAVTGELFF
.	TRBV7-9	few	TRBJ1-2	TGTGCCAGCAGCTCCCCCCCCGGACAACTAAACTATGGCTACACCTTC	CASSSPPGQLNYGYTF
.	TRBV30	few	TRBJ1-1	TGTGCCTGGAGTATGACAGGGAACACTGAAGCTTTCTTT	CAWSMTGNTEAFF
.	TRBV7-6	many	TRBJ1-1	TGTGCCAGCAGGGGAGGGTCGAACACTGAAGCTTTCTTT	CASRGGSNTEAFF
.	TRBV7-9	many	TRBJ1-1	TGTGCCAGCAGCTTGCAGGGAGGGACGAACACTGAAGCTTTCTTT	CASSLQGGTNTEAFF
.	TRBV5-4	many	TRBJ2-3	TGTGCCAGCAGCTTGGCCCCACAGTCAAGCACAGATACGCAGTATTTT	CASSLAPQSSTDTQYF
TRBD1	TRBV7-9	many	TRBJ2-7	TGTGCCAGCAGCTCCATCTTGGACAGGGTTGACGAGCAGTACTTC	CASSSILDRVDEQYF
.	TRBV11-2	many	TRBJ2-7	TGTGCCAGCAGCCTCAGACAGGTCCGCTACGAGCAGTACTTC	CASSLRQVRYEQYF